This entry describes one TCR beta chain. Its antigen is undetermined. This entry is derived from a study of vaccination and CD4 T cells after COVID-19. Overall study context: A positive SARS-CoV-2 nasal swab PCR result was recorded for each convalescent patient; about nine were mild and one severe. Study findings and constraints: Post-vaccination, and not before, a median approximately 86% of reactive clones appeared in convalescent patients.

Treatment of the sample: approximately 11-day PBMC culture with coronavirus spike peptide pools or control peptides (ViraFEST assay). PCR positivity was dated March to December 2020, before US Alpha, Beta and Delta variants. Wells that each held a few million PBMCs were cultured with 8 to 10 IU/ml IL-2 and approximately 10 ug/ml peptide pools. The CDR3 loop spans 12 amino acids. V shed 5 bases, J shed 4 bases, and the junction held 2 bases outside the gene matches. The assay that was used to sequence DNA from cultured CD4+ T cells was the Oncomine TCR Beta short-read assay. TCRdb re-derived calls from the PCR reads in MiXCR, one entry per CDR3 protein. The table shows about 18,000 distinct CDR3 sequences, with approximately 50% occurring only once.

Sample: CD4+ T cells from blood, cultured in vitro. This sequence joins TRBV12-3 or TRBV12-4 and TRBJ2-7; 7 nucleotides match TRBD1. The clonotype originates from a human donor who had recovered from COVID-19. CDR3 amino acids: CASSKTGYEQYF. The CDR3 nucleotides are TGTGCCAGCAGTAAGACAGGGTACGAGCAGTACTTC.